This T cell receptor (beta chain) is from a study of stem cell transplantation in POMP-related autoinflammatory disease. Background on the study: Hypothesis: faulty thymoproteasomes impair CD8+ T-cell selection, skewing TRB repertoires. Pre-transplant patients had naive-skewed CD4+ T cells and few CD8+ T cells.

The V gene's germline CDR1 is GTSNPN and CDR2 SVGIG (reference sequence). The CDR3 covers 14 residues. V lost 0 bases and J 3 bases, leaving 9 bases between the germline ends. Broader study findings: In patients with PRAID, every analyzed T-cell subset tended to show lower diversity and higher clonality.

This clone has only one observation. What it recognizes is unknown. Libraries were prepared by immunoSEQ multiplex PCR; TCRdb keeps only in-frame clonotypes and omits some of them. This sample has 8,500 to 10,000 clones, with about four fifths found just once. The clonotype originates from a human patient with POMP-related autoinflammation and immune dysregulation (PRAID). T cells may partly derive from the graft donor. The specimen was CD4+ T cells from PBMCs, collected after stem cell transplantation. V gene TRBV30 combines with J gene TRBJ1-3; possible D gene TRBD1, 6 bases. The CDR3 bases are TGTGCCTGGAGTGTAAGAGGGGGTGGAAACACCATATATTTT. Translation: CAWSVRGGGNTIYF.